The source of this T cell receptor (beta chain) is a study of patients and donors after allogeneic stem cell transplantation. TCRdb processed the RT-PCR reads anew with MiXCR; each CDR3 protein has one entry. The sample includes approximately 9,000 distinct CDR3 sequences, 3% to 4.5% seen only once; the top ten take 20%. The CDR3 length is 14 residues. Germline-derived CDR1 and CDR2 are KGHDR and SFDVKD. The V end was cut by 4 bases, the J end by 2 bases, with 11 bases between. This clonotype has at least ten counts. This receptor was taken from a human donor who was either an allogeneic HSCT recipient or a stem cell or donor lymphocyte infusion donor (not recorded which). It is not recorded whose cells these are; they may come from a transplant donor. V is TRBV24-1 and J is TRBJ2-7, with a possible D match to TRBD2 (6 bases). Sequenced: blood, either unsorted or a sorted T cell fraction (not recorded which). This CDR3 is CATSDGTVTYEQYF. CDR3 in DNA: TGTGCCACCAGTGACGGGACTGTGACCTACGAGCAGTACTTC.